This entry lists 11 T cell receptor beta chains sequenced from one sample in a study of glioma-infiltrating T cells. Using RNA template, CDR3s of TCR alpha and beta were amplified with iRepertoire arm-PCR. TCRdb called the multiplex PCR reads again in MiXCR, with one record for every CDR3 protein. Of over 100,000 distinct CDR3 sequences listed, about 25% were seen once; the top ten hold about a third. The sequenced material came from glioma tissue, nonneoplastic brain tissue, or PBMCs (not recorded which). Every receptor here comes from a human donor with low-grade glioma or glioblastoma, undergoing nonglioma brain surgery, or in good health (not recorded which).

This clonotype was detected ten times or more. The rearrangement joins TRBV12-5 to TRBJ1-5; D is uncertain. The CDR3 loop spans 12 amino acids. Trimming pared 4 bases from V and 6 bases from J, leaving 7 bases between. Germline V CDR1 and CDR2: LGHNT, FRNRAP. The CDR3 reads CASGSPGQPQHF. In nucleotides, the CDR3 is TGTGCTAGTGGTTCCCCAGGTCAGCCCCAGCATTTT.

The chain uses TRBV7-9 and TRBJ2-3; D not certain. The V gene lost 5 bases and the J gene lost 4 bases, with 19 bases spanning the gap. CDR1 is SEHNR and CDR2 is FQNEAQ in the germline V gene (reference sequence). There are 16 residues in the CDR3. In nucleotides, the CDR3 is TGTGCCAGCAGCCCCCGGACGGTCCTTGGTCCAGATACGCAGTATTTT. As protein: CASSPRTVLGPDTQYF.

This clonotype has only one observation. The gene calls are TRBV12-3 or TRBV12-4 and TRBJ1-2; the match to TRBD1 covers 10 bases. V trimming: 3 bases; J trimming: 8 bases; junction bases outside the gene matches: 6. CDR3 length: 14 residues. This chain's CDR3 is CASSFPGQGRGYTF. For the CDR3, the DNA is TGTGCCAGCAGTTTTCCGGGACAGGGGAGAGGCTACACCTTC.

The V call is TRBV19, the J call TRBJ2-2; a weak D match, TRBD1 (6 bases). Trimming took off 7 bases at V and 5 bases at J, with 14 bases between the two ends. The CDR3 loop spans 14 amino acids. CDR1 and CDR2 (germline): LNHDA, SQIVND (reference sequence). CDR3 in amino acids: CASTPVRGTGELFF. The DNA for the CDR3 is TGTGCCAGTACCCCAGTCAGGGGTACCGGGGAGCTGTTTTTT.

The table lists this clonotype with many counts. The V gene is TRBV27, the J gene TRBJ2-5; 8 bases match TRBD2. CDR1 and CDR2 (germline): MNHEY, SMNVEV (reference sequence). With 3 bases clipped from V and 4 bases from J, the junction kept 7 bases outside the gene matches. The CDR3 spans 15 residues. The DNA of the CDR3 is TGTGCCAGCAGTTTGTACAGCGGGAGACGAGAGACCCAGTACTTC. Protein: CASSLYSGRRETQYF.

As to this clonotype: The junction departs from germline at one end; a sequencing error may be responsible. The gene calls are TRBV6-2 or TRBV6-3 and TRBJ2-1; TRBD1 matches at 9 bases. This CDR3 has 15 amino acids. Looked up from germline, CDR1 is MNHEY and CDR2 is SVGEGT. For the CDR3, the DNA is TGTGCCAGCCTTGGGACAGGGCCCTCCCACAATGAGCAGTTCTTC. Translation: CASLGTGPSHNEQFF.

The V call is TRBV10-1, the J call TRBJ2-1, with D perhaps TRBD2 (6 bases). Trimming took 2 bases from V and 3 from J, leaving 14 bases between them. Germline CDR1 reads WNHNN; CDR2 reads SYGVQD (reference sequence). The length of the CDR3 is 16 residues. The CDR3, as DNA: TGCGCCAGCAGTGAGGGTCGGGGGAGGTGCTACAATGAGCAGTTCTTC. This translates into CASSEGRGRCYNEQFF.

This clonotype was seen many times. This rearrangement joins TRBV2 to TRBJ1-2, with TRBD1 matching over 10 bases. CDR1 is SNHLY, CDR2 FYNNEI, per germline. V lost 2 bases, J lost 0 bases, and 9 bases stayed unmatched. The CDR3 spans 18 residues. The chain's CDR3 is CASSESGQGVGANYGYTF. DNA of the CDR3: TGTGCCAGCAGTGAATCTGGACAGGGGGTCGGAGCTAACTATGGCTACACCTTC.

There are many counts of this clonotype. V usage is TRBV28 and J usage is TRBJ1-2; D gene uncertain. Germline V CDR1 and CDR2: MDHEN, SYDVKM. Between the trimmed V and J ends, which lost 0 bases and 6 bases, there was a span of 11 bases. CDR3 length equals 14 residues. This CDR3 reads CASSLWVGSHGYTF. The CDR3 coding sequence is TGTGCCAGCAGTTTATGGGTAGGGTCGCATGGCTACACCTTC.

In this sample, this clonotype turned up many times. This chain links TRBV27 with TRBJ2-1, with D perhaps matching TRBD2 (5 bases). Germline CDR1 MNHEY, CDR2 SMNVEV (reference sequence). CDR3 length equals 12 residues. V was pared by 2 bases and J by 8 bases, with 7 bases between. CDR3: CASSLPGYEQFF. CDR3 sequence (DNA): TGTGCCAGCAGTTTACCGGGGTATGAGCAGTTCTTC.

This clonotype was observed a handful of times. V is TRBV5-1 and J is TRBJ2-4; TRBD1 matches 9 bases. Germline values: CDR1 SGHRS, CDR2 YFSETQ. The V gene end was trimmed by 2 bases and the J gene end by 6 bases; junction bases not matched to a gene: 3. This CDR3 is built from 14 residues. The CDR3 bases are TGCGCCAGCAGCTTACGACAGGGGGGAAACATTCAGTACTTC. Translated: CASSLRQGGNIQYF.